The 14 T cell receptor beta chains below come from one sample, sequenced in a study of Ad26.COV2.S vaccination and SARS-CoV-2 variants. Treatment reported: roughly 20 received Ad26.COV2.S at low or high dose, single or two shots; about 5 received placebo; per-sample allocation not given. Specimen acquisition occurred on day 63 following the initial vaccine or placebo injection. Data came from immunoSEQ multiplex PCR; TCRdb stores just in-frame clones and leaves some out. The table has 350,000 to 550,000 clones, about 88% seen once. The material sequenced was peripheral blood, taken in a trial of Ad26.COV2.S vaccine versus placebo. These receptors all come from a person aged 18-60 years who received the Ad26.COV2.S COVID-19 vaccine or a placebo.

Regarding this clone: Other DNA sequences in this specimen translate into the identical CDR3. J is TRBJ2-7 and V is TRBV4-1, with TRBD2 as a possible D gene (6 bases). Between the trimmed V and J ends, which lost 1 base and 3 bases, there was a span of 13 bases. The CDR3 loop spans 15 amino acids. Germline-derived CDR1 and CDR2 are MGHRA and YSYEKL. The CDR3 DNA is TGCGCCAGCAGCCAAGGAACCCCGGGACTCTACGAGCAGTACTTC. It encodes CASSQGTPGLYEQYF.

The chain employs TRBV15 and TRBJ1-1; 9 bases agree with TRBD1. CDR1 and CDR2 from the germline V gene are LNHNV and YYDKDF (reference sequence). V was clipped by 0 bases and J by 4 bases; unmatched bases: 6. The CDR3 extends over 16 amino acids. The CDR3 nucleotides read TGTGCCACCAGCAGAGATCTGGGACAGGGATTCACTGAAGCTTTCTTT. It is translated as CATSRDLGQGFTEAFF. The full variable domain, completed using reference TRBV15 and TRBJ1-1, is DAMVIQNPRYQVTQFGKPVTLSCSQTLNHNVMYWYQQKSSQAPKLLFHYYDKDFNNEADTPDNFQSRRPNTSFCFLDIRSPGLGDTAMYLCATSRDLGQGFTEAFFGQGTRLTVV.

The chain joins TRBV28 to TRBJ2-1, with D possibly matching TRBD1 (6 bases). In germline, CDR1 is MDHEN, CDR2 SYDVKM. This CDR3 is 18 amino acids long. V was cut by 6 bases and J by 3 bases, with 24 bases left in between. In DNA, the CDR3 is TGTGCCAGCAGCCCAAGGGGCCGACAGGATCCCAGCTACAATGAGCAGTTCTTC. It codes for CASSPRGRQDPSYNEQFF. Full variable domain (missing parts from reference TRBV28 and TRBJ2-1): DVKVTQSSRYLVKRTGEKVFLECVQDMDHENMFWYRQDPGLGLRLIYFSYDVKMKEKGDIPEGYSVSREKKERFSLILESASTNQTSMYLCASSPRGRQDPSYNEQFFGPGTRLTVL.

The V and J genes are TRBV5-8 and TRBJ2-5; D might be TRBD1 or TRBD2, each matching 5 bases. The V gene's germline CDR1 is SGHTS and CDR2 YDEGEE. Between the trimmed V and J ends, which lost 5 bases and 4 bases, there was a span of 18 bases. This CDR3 contains 15 residues. The CDR3, as DNA: TGTGCCAGCAGTCTGTCGTCCGGGGCCTTAGAGACCCAGTACTTC. Amino acid sequence: CASSLSSGALETQYF.

V and J are TRBV7-2 and TRBJ1-1, with D unclear. The CDR3 length is 13 residues. The V and J ends lost 5 bases and 5 bases respectively, with 12 bases between them. The germline V gene has CDR1 SGHTA and CDR2 FQGNSA. The CDR3 is CASSLVGITEAFF. The CDR3 coding sequence is TGTGCCAGCAGCCTAGTGGGCATTACTGAAGCTTTCTTT.

The V gene is TRBV7-9, the J gene TRBJ1-5; unclear D gene. V shed 4 bases and J shed 3 bases, with 10 bases lying between them. CDR1 SEHNR and CDR2 FQNEAQ come from the germline V gene (reference sequence). The CDR3 loop spans 14 amino acids. The CDR3 here is CASSSTWINQPQHF. The CDR3 DNA reads as TGTGCCAGCAGCTCGACGTGGATCAATCAGCCCCAGCATTTT.

The chain recombines TRBV10-3 with TRBJ1-1; the D is unclear. The CDR3 has 13 amino acids. The V end lost 10 bases, the J end lost 1 base, and 13 bases lay between the germline ends. Germline CDR1 is ENHRY and CDR2 is SYGVKD. CDR3 sequence reads: CASRAHGNTEAFF. In nucleotides, the CDR3 is TGTGCCAGCCGCGCTCACGGGAACACTGAAGCTTTCTTT.

The genes are TRBV4-3 and TRBJ2-3; D call uncertain. The germline V gene has CDR1 LGHNA and CDR2 YSLEER. This CDR3 comprises 15 residues. V lost 1 base, J lost 6 bases, and 14 bases lay in between. The CDR3 spells CASSQGSLRMDTQYF. The CDR3 nucleotides read TGCGCCAGCAGCCAAGGGAGCCTTCGGATGGATACGCAGTATTTT.

This chain joins TRBV7-8 and TRBJ1-3; the D is unclear. The ends were cut back, 5 bases at V and 0 bases at J, with 2 bases in the middle. Germline CDR1 reads SGHVS; CDR2 reads FQNEAQ. This CDR3 has 12 residues. The CDR3: CASSPSGNTIYF. The CDR3 bases are TGTGCCAGCAGCCCCTCTGGAAACACCATATATTTT.

V gene TRBV4-1 combines with J gene TRBJ2-1, with a possible D match to TRBD2 (6 bases). CDR1 and CDR2 from the germline V gene are MGHRA and YSYEKL. The CDR3 loop spans 13 amino acids. The ends were cut back, 4 bases at V and 4 bases at J, with 8 bases in the middle. CDR3 in DNA: TGCGCCAGCAGCCGCGGGGCATACAATGAGCAGTTCTTC. It specifies CASSRGAYNEQFF.

This rearrangement joins TRBV2 to TRBJ2-2, with D hard to call. V was cut by 5 bases and J by 4 bases, with 17 bases left in between. Germline V CDR1 and CDR2: SNHLY, FYNNEI. The CDR3 consists of 16 residues. The CDR3 bases are TGTGCCAGCAGTCCGAATGGGCCCTCCGGCACCGGGGAGCTGTTTTTT. Amino acid sequence: CASSPNGPSGTGELFF.

This chain connects TRBV14 to TRBJ2-1; D is ambiguous. Trimming stripped 7 bases from V and 0 bases from J, with 10 bases between. Germline CDR1 and CDR2: SGHDN and FVKESK. This CDR3 region has 14 residues. The CDR3 protein is CASTATYSYNEQFF. The DNA for the CDR3 is TGTGCCAGCACAGCGACCTACTCCTACAATGAGCAGTTCTTC.

The chain has TRBV19 and TRBJ1-5; tentative D call: TRBD1 (6 bases). Per the germline V gene, CDR1 is LNHDA and CDR2 is SQIVND (reference sequence). The V end was cut by 4 bases, the J end by 2 bases, with 18 bases between. The CDR3 spans 17 residues. This CDR3 is CASSRRGTGRGNQPQHF. As DNA, the CDR3 is TGTGCCAGTAGTAGGAGGGGGACTGGGAGGGGCAATCAGCCCCAGCATTTT.

The chain links TRBV5-6 to TRBJ1-1; D is unresolved. There are 16 residues in the CDR3. The V gene lost 1 base and the J gene lost 0 bases, with 13 bases spanning the gap. The germline V gene encodes CDR1 SGHDT and CDR2 YYEEEE. The CDR3 region has the DNA TGTGCCAGCAGCTTGTTCGTGGGCAACCTGAACACTGAAGCTTTCTTT. It translates to CASSLFVGNLNTEAFF.